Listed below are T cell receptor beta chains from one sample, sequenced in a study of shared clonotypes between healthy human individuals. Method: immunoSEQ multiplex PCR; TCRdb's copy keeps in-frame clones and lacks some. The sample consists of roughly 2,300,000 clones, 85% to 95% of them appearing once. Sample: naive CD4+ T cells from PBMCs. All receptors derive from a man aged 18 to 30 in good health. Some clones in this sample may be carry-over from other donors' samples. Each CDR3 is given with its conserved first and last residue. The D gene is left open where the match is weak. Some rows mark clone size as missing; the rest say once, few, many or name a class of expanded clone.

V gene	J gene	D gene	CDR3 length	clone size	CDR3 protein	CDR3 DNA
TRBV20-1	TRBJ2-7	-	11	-	CSASRRREQYF	TGCAGTGCCAGTCGCAGGAGGGAGCAGTACTTC
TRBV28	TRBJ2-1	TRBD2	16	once	CASRTGTSGDYNEQFF	TGTGCCAGCAGAACCGGGACTAGCGGGGATTACAATGAGCAGTTCTTC
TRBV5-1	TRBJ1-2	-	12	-	CASSLGLEGYTF	TGCGCCAGCAGCCTAGGACTGGAGGGCTACACCTTC
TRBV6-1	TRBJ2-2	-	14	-	CASRATPNTGELFF	TGTGCCAGCCGAGCAACTCCGAACACCGGGGAGCTGTTTTTT
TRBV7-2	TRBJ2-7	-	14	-	CASSLQQVSYEQYF	TGTGCCAGCAGCCTCCAACAGGTCTCCTACGAGCAGTACTTC
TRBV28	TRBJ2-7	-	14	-	CASSDLGSSYEQYF	TGTGCCAGCAGTGATTTGGGGAGCTCCTACGAGCAGTACTTC
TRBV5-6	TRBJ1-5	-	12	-	CASSRRDQPQHF	TGTGCCAGCAGCAGGAGGGATCAGCCCCAGCATTTT
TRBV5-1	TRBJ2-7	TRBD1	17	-	CASSLGPRTGGFYEQYF	TGCGCCAGCAGCTTGGGTCCGCGGACAGGGGGCTTCTACGAGCAGTACTTC
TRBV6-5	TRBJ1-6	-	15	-	CASSVLRARDSPLHF	TGTGCCAGCTCAGTCCTTCGGGCGCGGGATTCACCCCTCCACTTT
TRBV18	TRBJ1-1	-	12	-	CASSPGSTEAFF	TGTGCCAGCTCACCGGGGAGCACTGAAGCTTTCTTT
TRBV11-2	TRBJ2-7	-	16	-	CASSLRGSARVLEQYF	TGTGCCAGCAGCTTAAGGGGTTCCGCTAGGGTGCTTGAGCAGTACTTC
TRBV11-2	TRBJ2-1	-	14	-	CASSSPSVGNEQFF	TGTGCCAGCAGCTCGCCTAGCGTTGGCAATGAGCAGTTCTTC
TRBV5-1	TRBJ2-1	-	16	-	CASSGLQGGGYNEQFF	TGCGCCAGCAGCGGATTACAGGGAGGGGGTTACAATGAGCAGTTCTTC
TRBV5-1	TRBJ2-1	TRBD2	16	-	CASSLGASGSKNEQFF	TGCGCCAGCAGCTTGGGAGCGAGCGGGAGTAAAAATGAGCAGTTCTTC
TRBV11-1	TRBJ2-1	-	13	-	CASSFPGLKEQFF	TGTGCCAGCAGCTTTCCCGGCCTCAAGGAGCAGTTCTTC
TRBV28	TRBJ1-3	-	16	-	CASSSPRSSAGNTIYF	TGTGCCAGCAGTTCACCTAGGAGTTCAGCGGGAAACACCATATATTTT
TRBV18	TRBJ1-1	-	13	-	CASSPEGTGEAFF	TGTGCCAGCTCACCAGAGGGAACAGGCGAAGCTTTCTTT
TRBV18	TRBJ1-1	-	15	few	CASSPRGGPNTEAFF	TGTGCCAGCTCGCCTCGAGGGGGGCCGAACACTGAAGCTTTCTTT
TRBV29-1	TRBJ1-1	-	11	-	CSTSIYTEAFF	TGCAGCACTTCCATATACACTGAAGCTTTCTTT
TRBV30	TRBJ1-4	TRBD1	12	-	CASDRGNEKLFF	TGTGCCTCGGACAGGGGTAATGAAAAACTGTTTTTT
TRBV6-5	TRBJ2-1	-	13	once	CASTPTSGNEQFF	TGTGCCAGCACTCCTACCAGTGGTAATGAGCAGTTCTTC
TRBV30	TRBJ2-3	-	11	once	CAGRGTDTQYF	TGTGCCGGCCGGGGAACAGATACGCAGTATTTT
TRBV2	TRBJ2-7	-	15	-	CASSEGGSLTYEQYF	TGTGCCAGCAGTGAAGGTGGCAGCCTTACCTACGAGCAGTACTTC
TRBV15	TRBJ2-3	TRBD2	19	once	CATSRERTSGSLAADTQYF	TGTGCCACCAGCAGAGAAAGAACTAGCGGGAGTTTGGCAGCAGATACGCAGTATTTT
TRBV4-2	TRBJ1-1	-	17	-	CASSQSYVWGGISEAFF	TGTGCCAGCAGCCAATCATATGTGTGGGGCGGGATTAGTGAAGCTTTCTTT